This T cell receptor beta chain derives from a study of cytomegalovirus exposure and HLA in healthy donors. Study overall: Within the Caucasian-associated ancestry cluster were around 81% of the 350 to 400 genotyped donors.

The study ran its PCR with 60 Vbeta and 13 Jbeta primers. The assay was immunoSEQ multiplex PCR, and TCRdb's table has in-frame clones only and misses some. The table lists tens of thousands of clones, roughly half of them singletons. Trimming cost V 7 bases and J 9 bases; bases outside gene matches: 20. The CDR3 spans 19 residues. Germline V lookup: CDR1 MDHEN, CDR2 SYDVKM. The rearrangement joins TRBV28 to TRBJ1-6, with TRBD1 matching 11 bases. The sequenced material came from PBMCs. The receptor comes from a human donor in good health. The CDR3 DNA follows: TGTGCCAGCAAGGAGGAGGGGGGATGGACAGGGGGCCGAATTTCACCCCTCCACTTT. It specifies CASKEEGGWTGGRISPLHF.